These 10 T cell receptor beta chains came from one sample sequenced in a study of regulatory T cells in long-lasting Graves disease. Time point here: newly diagnosed GD, antithyroid drugs for less than 3 months. PBMC-derived RNA was used for the TCR library. According to the study, TCR beta libraries were built with iRepertoire HTBI primers and CDR3-region Arm-PCR. From the multiplex PCR reads, TCRdb called clonotypes with MiXCR, one entry per CDR3 protein. The data show hundreds of thousands of distinct CDR3 sequences, roughly a sixth seen once. Sequencing used peripheral blood mononuclear cells (PBMCs), obtained at new diagnosis, from a patient treated with antithyroid drugs. These TCRs come from a female donor with Graves disease.

Many counts were recorded for this clonotype. The rearrangement uses TRBV5-6 and TRBJ1-2, with 7 bases that match TRBD1. V trimming: 0 bases; J trimming: 2 bases; junction bases outside the gene matches: 4. The CDR3 sequence is 15 residues long. Germline CDR1 and CDR2: SGHDT and YYEEEE. This CDR3 reads CASSLEAGGNYGYTF. For the CDR3, the DNA is TGTGCCAGCAGCTTGGAGGCAGGGGGAAACTATGGCTACACCTTC.

This clonotype showed up many times. V is TRBV7-8 and J is TRBJ1-5; D call uncertain. V was shortened by 4 bases and J by 0 bases, with 13 bases between the two germline ends. The CDR3 is 16 residues long. Germline V lookup: CDR1 SGHVS, CDR2 FQNEAQ. In DNA, the CDR3 is TGTGCCAGCAGCTCGACCCGCCTTAATAGCAATCAGCCCCAGCATTTT. Protein sequence: CASSSTRLNSNQPQHF. The variable domain in full, with the rest retrieved from reference TRBV7-8 and TRBJ1-5, is GAGVSQSPRYKVAKRGQDVALRCDPISGHVSLFWYQQALGQGPEFLTYFQNEAQLDKSGLPSDRFFAERPEGSVSTLKIQRTQQEDSAVYLCASSSTRLNSNQPQHFGDGTRLSIL.

The V call is TRBV28, the J call TRBJ2-3; 9 bases map to TRBD2. Germline CDR1 MDHEN, CDR2 SYDVKM. This CDR3 has 17 amino acids. V gave up 5 bases and J gave up 3 bases; unmatched junction bases: 12. In DNA, the CDR3 is TGTGCCAGCAGTGGCGGGGGGGGGGGGAGCCGGACAGATACGCAGTATTTT. Its protein product is CASSGGGGGSRTDTQYF.

This clonotype was seen a few times. The chain uses TRBV18 and TRBJ2-7; the D gene is possibly TRBD2 (6 bases). CDR1 is KGHSH, CDR2 LQKENI, per germline. The CDR3 consists of 15 residues. V lost 3 bases and J 3 bases, leaving 15 bases between the germline ends. CDR3 residues: CASSPYSGTYYEQYF. CDR3 nucleotides: TGTGCCAGCTCACCGTATTCAGGGACTTACTACGAGCAGTACTTC.

The chain joins TRBV5-4 to TRBJ2-2; D may correspond to TRBD1 or TRBD2 (6 bases each). Germline-derived CDR1 and CDR2 are SGHNT and YYREEE (reference sequence). This CDR3 region has 16 residues. The ends were cut back, 1 base at V and 0 bases at J, with 10 bases in the middle. CDR3 in amino acids: CASSLFGGANTGELFF. The CDR3 DNA sequence: TGTGCCAGCAGCTTGTTCGGGGGCGCGAACACCGGGGAGCTGTTTTTT.

As DNA, the CDR3 is TGTGCCAGCAGCCCAGCTGGGGGTTACAATGAGCAGTTCTTC. Its translation is CASSPAGGYNEQFF. This sequence joins TRBV11-2 and TRBJ2-1; D may be TRBD1 or TRBD2 (5 bases each). CDR1 is SGHAT and CDR2 is FQNNGV in the germline V gene. CDR3 length: 14 amino acids. V lost 5 bases and J lost 4, with 12 bases in between. The complete variable domain, with remaining parts taken from reference TRBV11-2 and TRBJ2-1, reads EAGVAQSPRYKIIEKRQSVAFWCNPISGHATLYWYQQILGQGPKLLIQFQNNGVVDDSQLPKDRFSAERLKGVDSTLKIQPAKLEDSAVYLCASSPAGGYNEQFFGPGTRLTVL.

In this sample, this clonotype turned up many times. The V gene is TRBV11-2, the J gene TRBJ1-1, with D maybe TRBD1 (5 bases). Trimming pared 1 base from V and 8 bases from J, leaving 14 bases between. This CDR3 is built from 14 residues. Germline CDR1 SGHAT, CDR2 FQNNGV. CDR3 region: CASSLAGTLTEAFF. CDR3 sequence (DNA): TGTGCCAGCAGCTTAGCCGGGACTTTGACGGAAGCTTTCTTT.

This clonotype was detected ten times or more. The junction differs from germline at one of its ends, possibly a read error. J is TRBJ2-1 and V is TRBV27; 8 bases are a match to TRBD2. This CDR3 comprises 13 residues. In germline, CDR1 is MNHEY, CDR2 SMNVEV (reference sequence). Here the CDR3 DNA reads TGTGCCAGTGGCGGGAGGTCCTTCAATGAGCAGTTCTTC. Translated, it gives CASGGRSFNEQFF.

This chain links TRBV18 with TRBJ2-1, with D uncertain. The germline gives CDR1 KGHSH, CDR2 LQKENI. This CDR3 is 15 amino acids long. Trimming cost V 3 bases and J 0 bases, with 9 bases left between them. The CDR3 nucleotides are TGTGCCAGCTCACCTCCCGCTAGCTCCTACAATGAGCAGTTCTTC. This gives the protein CASSPPASSYNEQFF.

This rearrangement joins TRBV4-3 to TRBJ2-5; 8 bases line up with TRBD2. CDR3 length: 16 residues. CDR1 and CDR2 (germline): LGHNA, YSLEER. The V and J ends lost 0 bases and 9 bases, in that order; junction bases with no gene match: 12. CDR3 nucleotide sequence: TGCGCCAGCAGCCAAGATTCGGGGGGACTAGTAAGGTCCCAGTACTTC. Translation gives CASSQDSGGLVRSQYF.